Below, 7 T cell receptor beta chains from the same sample are listed, as sequenced in a study of beta chain features in type 1 diabetes. Regarding the study as a whole: Among all four CD4+ subsets, Type 1 diabetes patients had TCRB CDR3s that were moderately but significantly shorter.

Their antigens remain unidentified. The isolated RNA, all of it, was reverse transcribed, so expressed TCRB transcripts were what got sequenced. The data were produced by immunoSEQ multiplex PCR, yet TCRdb's version contains in-frame clones alone and is incomplete. The sample includes hundreds of thousands of clones, around 15% of them seen just once. The sample comprised naive CD4+ T cells from blood. The receptors were sampled from a man aged 18 to 29 with type 1 diabetes.

This clone was seen a handful of times. The gene calls are TRBV29-1 and TRBJ2-3, with 7 positions matching TRBD2. Unmatched junction bases numbered 12, after V lost 2 bases and J lost 4 bases. From germline, CDR1 is SQVTM and CDR2 ANQGSEA. This CDR3 has 16 amino acids. This chain's CDR3 is CSVERGGGSIADTQYF. CDR3 DNA: TGCAGCGTTGAAAGGGGTGGCGGGAGTATTGCAGATACGCAGTATTTT.

V is TRBV16 and J is TRBJ2-5; D might be TRBD1 or TRBD2, each matching 5 bases. This CDR3 contains 15 residues. Germline loops: CDR1 KGHSY, CDR2 FQNENV. Trimming took off 3 bases at V and 5 bases at J, with 16 bases between the two ends. The CDR3 spells CASSHRDLLIETQYF. The CDR3 DNA sequence: TGTGCCAGCAGCCACAGGGACCTACTGATCGAGACCCAGTACTTC.

The J gene is TRBJ1-4, the V gene TRBV30; 7 bases align to TRBD1. The CDR3 extends over 17 amino acids. V shed 1 base, J shed 0 bases, and the junction held 8 bases outside the gene matches. CDR1 is GTSNPN and CDR2 is SVGIG in the germline V gene (reference sequence). The CDR3 sequence is CAWSAPTGRATNEKLFF. In DNA, the CDR3 is TGTGCCTGGAGTGCTCCGACAGGGAGGGCAACTAATGAAAAACTGTTTTTT. The whole variable domain, remainder taken from reference TRBV30 and TRBJ1-4, is SQTIHQWPATLVQPVGSPLSLECTVEGTSNPNLYWYRQAAGRGLQLLFYSVGIGQISSEVPQNLSASRPQDRQFILSSKKLLLSDSGFYLCAWSAPTGRATNEKLFFGSGTQLSVL.

This clone has a handful of counts. This chain connects TRBV18 to TRBJ1-2; TRBD1 aligns across 8 bases. Germline assignment: CDR1 KGHSH and CDR2 LQKENI. V dropped 3 bases and J dropped 4; count of bases not matched to a gene: 7. The CDR3 sequence is 15 residues long. CDR3 bases: TGTGCCAGCTCACCTGCAGGGGGCCGGATCTATGGCTACACCTTC. It is translated as CASSPAGGRIYGYTF. The entire variable domain, with the rest obtained from reference TRBV18 and TRBJ1-2, is as follows: NAGVMQNPRHLVRRRGQEARLRCSPMKGHSHVYWYRQLPEEGLKFMVYLQKENIIDESGMPKERFSAEFPKEGPSILRIQQVVRGDSAAYFCASSPAGGRIYGYTFGSGTRLTVV.

V is TRBV30 and J is TRBJ1-2; D is unclear. Germline assignment: CDR1 GTSNPN and CDR2 SVGIG (reference sequence). This CDR3 has 14 residues. V was pared by 0 bases and J by 6 bases, with 14 bases between. CDR3 sequence (DNA): TGTGCCTGGAGTGTACTCGTACATGGGCATGGCTACACCTTC. Its translation: CAWSVLVHGHGYTF.

This clone came up a few times. This rearrangement joins TRBV4-1 to TRBJ2-5, with 9 bases fitting TRBD1. After removal of 4 bases from V and 7 bases from J, the junction contained 10 bases not matched to a gene. This CDR3 has 15 amino acids. The germline gives CDR1 MGHRA, CDR2 YSYEKL. In DNA form, the CDR3 reads TGCGCCAGCAGCCCTTTGGACAGGGGAAGTGTGACCCAGTACTTC. Amino acid sequence: CASSPLDRGSVTQYF.

Here the CDR3 reads CASSPLGGTGGTTQYF. The CDR3 DNA reads TGTGCCAGCAGCCCGCTAGGCGGGACAGGGGGCACGACCCAGTACTTC. This sequence joins TRBV5-4 and TRBJ2-5, with 12 bases lining up with TRBD1. J gave up 7 bases and V 4 bases, and 11 bases lay outside the gene matches. This CDR3 has 16 amino acids. CDR1 is SGHNT and CDR2 is YYREEE in the germline V gene (reference sequence).